In this sample, the clone carrying this T cell receptor (beta chain) turned up many times. Its cognate antigen is unknown. Using RNA template, CDR3s of TCR alpha and beta were amplified with iRepertoire arm-PCR. One-step reverse transcription and amplification started from around 100-400 ng of tissue mRNA or PBMC total RNA. TCRdb re-derived calls from the multiplex PCR reads in MiXCR, one entry per CDR3 protein. This sample has 95,000 to 150,000 distinct CDR3 sequences, with about 23% found just once. Germline V gene sequence: CDR1 DFQATT, CDR2 SNEGSKA (reference sequence). J lost 7 bases, V lost 1 base, and 7 bases had no gene match. The CDR3 consists of 14 residues. This sample stems from a study of glioma-infiltrating T cells. Study results and limitations: Tissue-blood divergence was below expectation in non-neoplastic patients, above in gliomas.

The chain carries TRBV20-1 and TRBJ2-1; 7 nucleotides match TRBD2. The receptor was derived from a human donor with low-grade glioma or glioblastoma, undergoing nonglioma brain surgery, or in good health (not recorded which). Sequencing used glioma tissue, nonneoplastic brain tissue, or PBMCs (not recorded which). The CDR3 loop is CSARAHGRMNEQFF. In DNA, the CDR3 is TGCAGTGCTAGAGCTCACGGGAGGATGAATGAGCAGTTCTTC.